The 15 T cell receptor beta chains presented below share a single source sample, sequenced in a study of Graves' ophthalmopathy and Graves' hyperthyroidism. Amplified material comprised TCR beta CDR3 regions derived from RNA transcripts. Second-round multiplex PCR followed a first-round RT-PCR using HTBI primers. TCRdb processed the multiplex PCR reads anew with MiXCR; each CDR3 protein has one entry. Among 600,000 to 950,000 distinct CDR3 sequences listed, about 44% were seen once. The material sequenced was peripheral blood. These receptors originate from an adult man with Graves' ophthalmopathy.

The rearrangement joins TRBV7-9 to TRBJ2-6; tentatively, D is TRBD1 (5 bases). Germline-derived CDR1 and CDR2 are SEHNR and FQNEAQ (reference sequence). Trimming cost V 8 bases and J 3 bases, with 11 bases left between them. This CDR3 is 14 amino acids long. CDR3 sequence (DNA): TGTGCCAGCGGATCAGGGCTTGGGGCCAACGTCCTGACTTTC. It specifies CASGSGLGANVLTF.

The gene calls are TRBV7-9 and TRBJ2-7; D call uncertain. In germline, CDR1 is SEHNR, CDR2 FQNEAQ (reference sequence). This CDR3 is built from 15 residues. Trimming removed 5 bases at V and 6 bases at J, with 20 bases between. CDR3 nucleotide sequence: TGTGCCAGCAGCCCCGATTTCGTCTCAAGCAGCGAGCAGTACTTC. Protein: CASSPDFVSSSEQYF.

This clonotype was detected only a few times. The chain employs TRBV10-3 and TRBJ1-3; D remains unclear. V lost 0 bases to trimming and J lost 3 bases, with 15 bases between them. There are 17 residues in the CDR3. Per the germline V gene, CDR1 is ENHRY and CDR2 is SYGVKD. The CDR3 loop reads CAISESEARLFGNTIYF. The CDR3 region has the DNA TGTGCCATCAGTGAGTCGGAGGCCAGGTTGTTTGGAAACACCATATATTTT.

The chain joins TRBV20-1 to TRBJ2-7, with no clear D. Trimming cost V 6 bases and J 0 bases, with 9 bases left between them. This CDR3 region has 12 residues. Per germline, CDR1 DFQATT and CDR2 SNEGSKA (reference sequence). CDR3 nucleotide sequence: TGCAGTGCCGACGGCATCTCCTACGAGCAGTACTTC. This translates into CSADGISYEQYF.

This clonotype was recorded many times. For the CDR3, the DNA is TGTGCCACCAGCAGAGATCTTCGGCGGGAAGAGACCCAGTACTTC. It yields the protein CATSRDLRREETQYF. The gene calls are TRBV15 and TRBJ2-5; D may be TRBD2 (5 bases). Germline-derived CDR1 and CDR2 are LNHNV and YYDKDF (reference sequence). V dropped 0 bases and J dropped 3 bases, with 11 bases sitting between them. This CDR3 is 15 amino acids long.

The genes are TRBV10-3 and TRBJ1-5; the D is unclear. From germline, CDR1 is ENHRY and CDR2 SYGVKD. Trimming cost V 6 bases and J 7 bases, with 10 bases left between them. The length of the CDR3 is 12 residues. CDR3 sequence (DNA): TGTGCCATCAGAGGGTCATTACAGCCCCAGCATTTT. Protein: CAIRGSLQPQHF.

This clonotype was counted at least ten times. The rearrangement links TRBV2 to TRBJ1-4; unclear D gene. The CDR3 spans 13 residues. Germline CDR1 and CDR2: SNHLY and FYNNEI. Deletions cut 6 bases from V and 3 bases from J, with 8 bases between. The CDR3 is CASRANPNEKLFF. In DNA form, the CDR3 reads TGTGCCAGCAGAGCTAATCCTAATGAAAAACTGTTTTTT.

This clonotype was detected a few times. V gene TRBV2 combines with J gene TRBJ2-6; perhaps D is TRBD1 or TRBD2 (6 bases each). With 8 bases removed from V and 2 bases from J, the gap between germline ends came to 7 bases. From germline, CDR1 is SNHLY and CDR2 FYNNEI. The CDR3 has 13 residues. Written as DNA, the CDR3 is TGTGCCAGCGGGGGGCCTGGGGCCAACGTCCTGACTTTC. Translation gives CASGGPGANVLTF.

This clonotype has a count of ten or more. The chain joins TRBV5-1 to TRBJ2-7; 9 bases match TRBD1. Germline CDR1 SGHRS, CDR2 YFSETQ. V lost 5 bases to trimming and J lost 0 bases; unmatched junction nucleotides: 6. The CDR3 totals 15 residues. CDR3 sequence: CASRSGTGSSYEQYF. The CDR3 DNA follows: TGCGCCAGCAGATCCGGGACAGGGAGCTCCTACGAGCAGTACTTC.

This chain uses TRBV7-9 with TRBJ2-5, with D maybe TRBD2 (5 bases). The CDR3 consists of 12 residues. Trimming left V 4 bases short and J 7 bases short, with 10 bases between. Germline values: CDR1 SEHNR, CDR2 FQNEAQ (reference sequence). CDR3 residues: CASSSSGGTQYF. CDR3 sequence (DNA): TGTGCCAGCAGCTCGTCCGGAGGGACCCAGTACTTC.

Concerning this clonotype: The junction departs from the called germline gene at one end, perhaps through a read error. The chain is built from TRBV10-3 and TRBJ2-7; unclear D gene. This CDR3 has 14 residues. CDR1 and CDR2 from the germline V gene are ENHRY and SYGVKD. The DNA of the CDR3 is TGTGCCAGCAGTTACAGACAAGAAGGCTACGAGCAGTACTTC. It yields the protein CASSYRQEGYEQYF.

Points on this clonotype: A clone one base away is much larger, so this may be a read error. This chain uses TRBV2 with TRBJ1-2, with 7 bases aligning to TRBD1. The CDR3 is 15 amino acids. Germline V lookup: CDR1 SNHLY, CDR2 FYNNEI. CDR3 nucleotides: TGTGCCAGCAGAAAGGGTACAGGGGTTAACTATGGCTACGCCTTC. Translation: CASRKGTGVNYGYAF.

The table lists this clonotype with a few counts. CDR3 nucleotides: TGTGCCAGCAGCTCTACCTCTAGGGGAACGTCTGGAAACACCATATATTTT. Its protein is CASSSTSRGTSGNTIYF. V is TRBV7-9 and J is TRBJ1-3; D is possibly TRBD1 (5 bases). Germline CDR1 reads SEHNR; CDR2 reads FQNEAQ (reference sequence). V was trimmed by 4 bases and J by 1 base, leaving 17 bases between them. The CDR3 covers 17 residues.

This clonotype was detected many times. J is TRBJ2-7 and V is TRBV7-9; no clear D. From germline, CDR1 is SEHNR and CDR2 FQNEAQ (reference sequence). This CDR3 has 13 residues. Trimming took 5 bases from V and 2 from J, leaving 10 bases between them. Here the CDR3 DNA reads TGTGCCAGCAGCAGGACGGAAACCTACGAGCAGTACTTC. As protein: CASSRTETYEQYF.

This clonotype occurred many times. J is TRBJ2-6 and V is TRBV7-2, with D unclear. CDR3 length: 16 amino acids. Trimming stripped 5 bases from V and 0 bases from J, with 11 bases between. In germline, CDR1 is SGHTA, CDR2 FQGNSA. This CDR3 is CASSPPLSSGANVLTF. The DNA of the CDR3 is TGTGCCAGCAGCCCCCCCCTTAGCTCTGGGGCCAACGTCCTGACTTTC.